Each of the 21 T cell receptor beta chains below was sequenced from the same sample in a study of cytotoxic CD8 clonotypes in ibrutinib-treated CLL. Produced via immunoSEQ multiplex PCR; TCRdb's table is partial and in-frame only. Among fewer than 400,000 clones listed, 67% were seen once. The sample here was PBMCs, taken after 36 months of ibrutinib treatment. Every receptor here comes from a human donor with chronic lymphocytic leukemia.

V and J are TRBV27 and TRBJ2-7; D might be TRBD2 (6 bases). Germline V gene data show CDR1 as MNHEY and CDR2 as SMNVEV (reference sequence). The CDR3 length is 14 residues. V was cut by 2 bases and J by 4 bases, with 12 bases left in between. The CDR3 here is CASSLGGVRYEQYF. In nucleotides, the CDR3 is TGTGCCAGCAGTTTAGGCGGGGTAAGGTACGAGCAGTACTTC.

The rearrangement links TRBV6-1 to TRBJ2-2; 9 bases align to TRBD1. The CDR3 is 14 amino acids. Germline values: CDR1 MNHNS, CDR2 SASEGT. The trim removed 5 bases at V and 4 bases at J, leaving 2 bases unmatched. The CDR3 region is CASSRQGGTGELFF. Here the CDR3 DNA reads TGTGCCAGCAGTCGACAGGGGGGCACCGGGGAGCTGTTTTTT.

This rearrangement joins TRBV6-1 to TRBJ2-2; 7 bases line up with TRBD2. CDR3 size: 14 residues. The V gene's germline CDR1 is MNHNS and CDR2 SASEGT. V lost 3 bases, J lost 6 bases, and 4 bases stayed unmatched. The CDR3 sequence: CASSETSFPGELFF. The CDR3 DNA reads as TGTGCCAGCAGTGAGACTAGCTTTCCCGGGGAGCTGTTTTTT.

This clone came up a few times. The genes are TRBV5-1 and TRBJ2-7, with TRBD2 identical over 10 bases. J gave up 3 bases and V 4 bases, and 7 bases lay outside the gene matches. This CDR3 is built from 15 residues. Germline values: CDR1 SGHRS, CDR2 YFSETQ. CDR3 bases: TGCGCCAGCAGCCGAGGGACTAGCGACTACTACGAGCAGTACTTC. It yields the protein CASSRGTSDYYEQYF.

CDR3: CASRGGASGANVLTF. The CDR3 DNA follows: TGTGCCAGTAGGGGGGGGGCCTCTGGGGCCAACGTCCTGACTTTC. The chain has TRBV19 and TRBJ2-6; perhaps TRBD2 as D (7 bases). This CDR3 is built from 15 residues. Per the germline V gene, CDR1 is LNHDA and CDR2 is SQIVND (reference sequence). V was clipped by 6 bases and J by 0 bases, with 9 bases between them.

This clone was counted only a few times. The CDR3 DNA is TGTGCCAGCTCACGGGACAGGGGAGGCGTTGTGCACTCACCCCTCCACTTT. Translating it yields CASSRDRGGVVHSPLHF. The V gene is TRBV18, the J gene TRBJ1-6; 10 bases agree with TRBD1. Per germline, CDR1 KGHSH and CDR2 LQKENI. The CDR3 totals 17 residues. With V trimmed by 4 bases and J by 10 bases, 13 bases remained unmatched.

The CDR3 is CASSWGYHEQYF. CDR3 coding DNA: TGTGCCAGCAGCTGGGGGTACCACGAGCAGTACTTC. J is TRBJ2-7 and V is TRBV14, with D possibly called TRBD1 or TRBD2 (5 bases each). The CDR3 has 12 residues. The germline gives CDR1 SGHDN, CDR2 FVKESK. Trimming left V 5 bases short and J 5 bases short, with 10 bases between.

In its sample, this clone was seen a few times. The chain uses TRBV19 and TRBJ1-5, with D maybe TRBD1 (5 bases). The CDR3 extends over 16 amino acids. V shed 10 bases and J shed 5 bases, with 24 bases lying between them. Germline V lookup: CDR1 LNHDA, CDR2 SQIVND (reference sequence). The CDR3, as DNA: TGTGCCACCCGTTTTCGGGGCCAGGGATATCATCAGCCCCAGCATTTT. This codes for CATRFRGQGYHQPQHF.

The V gene is TRBV5-1, the J gene TRBJ1-1, with D perhaps matching TRBD1 (6 bases). The CDR3 sequence is 14 residues long. The germline V gene encodes CDR1 SGHRS and CDR2 YFSETQ. Trimming cost V 5 bases and J 0 bases, with 11 bases left between them. The DNA for the CDR3 is TGCGCCAGCAGGATTAGGGGGATGAACACTGAAGCTTTCTTT. Protein product: CASRIRGMNTEAFF.

The chain carries TRBV6-1 and TRBJ1-6; 7 nucleotides align to TRBD1. This CDR3 is 19 amino acids long. With 4 bases clipped from V and 0 bases from J, the junction kept 12 bases outside the gene matches. CDR1 and CDR2 (germline): MNHNS, SASEGT. CDR3 in amino acids: CASSGSRQGASSYNSPLHF. Here the CDR3 DNA reads TGTGCCAGCAGTGGATCCAGACAGGGAGCGAGCTCCTATAATTCACCCCTCCACTTT.

The rearrangement joins TRBV6-5 to TRBJ1-2; 7 bases align to TRBD1. V was clipped by 4 bases and J by 1 base; unmatched bases: 3. Germline V gene data show CDR1 as MNHEY and CDR2 as SVGAGI. The CDR3 totals 14 residues. In DNA, the CDR3 is TGTGCCAGCAGTTTCTCAGGGGGTAACTATGGCTACACCTTC. Translation gives CASSFSGGNYGYTF.

The CDR3 here is CASSLRLRGSYEQYF. Here the CDR3 DNA reads TGTGCCAGCAGCTTGCGGCTCCGAGGCTCCTACGAGCAGTACTTC. The chain has TRBV5-6 and TRBJ2-7; D is unresolved. V was shortened by 1 base and J by 0 bases, with 11 bases between the two germline ends. The germline V gene has CDR1 SGHDT and CDR2 YYEEEE. This CDR3 contains 15 residues.

The V and J genes are TRBV7-9 and TRBJ2-7; weak D call: TRBD2 (6 bases). The CDR3 has 13 amino acids. The V end was cut by 5 bases, the J end by 6 bases, with 14 bases between. CDR1 SEHNR and CDR2 FQNEAQ come from the germline V gene (reference sequence). The CDR3 DNA sequence: TGTGCCAGCAGCCCAGGAGGGGTCCCCGAGCAGTACTTC. Protein sequence: CASSPGGVPEQYF. The full variable domain, in which reference TRBV7-9 and TRBJ2-7 provide the parts outside the CDR3, is DTGVSQNPRHKITKRGQNVTFRCDPISEHNRLYWYRQTLGQGPEFLTYFQNEAQLEKSRLLSDRFSAERPKGSFSTLEIQRTEQGDSAMYLCASSPGGVPEQYFGPGTRLTVT.

This clone was observed a handful of times. V is TRBV4-3 and J is TRBJ1-1; 9 nucleotides match TRBD1. Germline trimming cut 4 bases from V and 1 base from J; bases unmatched to any gene: 1. There are 14 residues in the CDR3. CDR1 LGHNA and CDR2 YSLEER come from the germline V gene. CDR3 sequence reads: CASSLTGGNTEAFF. The DNA for the CDR3 is TGCGCCAGCAGCCTGACAGGGGGGAACACTGAAGCTTTCTTT.

This sequence joins TRBV19 and TRBJ2-7, with TRBD1 matching 7 bases. The CDR3 totals 16 residues. Per germline, CDR1 LNHDA and CDR2 SQIVND (reference sequence). The V gene end was trimmed by 5 bases and the J gene end by 0 bases; junction bases not matched to a gene: 10. For the CDR3, the DNA is TGTGCCAGTAGTCGGATACCCGGGACAGCCTCCTACGAGCAGTACTTC. Protein product: CASSRIPGTASYEQYF.

V and J are TRBV29-1 and TRBJ1-1; D is undetermined. The CDR3 is 13 amino acids. Germline V gives CDR1 SQVTM, CDR2 ANQGSEA. Trimming took off 3 bases at V and 0 bases at J, with 8 bases between the two ends. CDR3 loop: CSVERGVNTEAFF. CDR3 nucleotides: TGCAGCGTTGAGCGTGGGGTGAACACTGAAGCTTTCTTT. Variable domain in full (rest from reference TRBV29-1 and TRBJ1-1): SAVISQKPSRDICQRGTSLTIQCQVDSQVTMMFWYRQQPGQSLTLIATANQGSEATYESGFVIDKFPISRPNLTFSTLTVSNMSPEDSSIYLCSVERGVNTEAFFGQGTRLTVV.

This rearrangement joins TRBV29-1 to TRBJ2-3; tentative D call: TRBD1 (6 bases). From germline, CDR1 is SQVTM and CDR2 ANQGSEA. The CDR3 is 16 residues long. Trimming left V 2 bases short and J 2 bases short, with 17 bases between. Here the CDR3 DNA reads TGCAGCGTTGAAAGTCCAGGGGTGTTTTTCACAGATACGCAGTATTTT. Amino acid sequence: CSVESPGVFFTDTQYF.

The chain uses TRBV9 and TRBJ2-2; 9 bases are shared with TRBD2. Germline-derived CDR1 and CDR2 are SGDLS and YYNGEE. CDR3 length equals 17 residues. Germline trimming cut 2 bases from V and 3 bases from J; bases unmatched to any gene: 8. CDR3 DNA: TGTGCCAGCAGCGTGAGGAGGGTAGCGGGGGACACCGGGGAGCTGTTTTTT. Its translation: CASSVRRVAGDTGELFF.

The V call is TRBV11-3, the J call TRBJ2-3; 14 bases match TRBD2. This CDR3 has 20 residues. CDR1 is SGHNT and CDR2 is YENEEA in the germline V gene. Trimming took 6 bases from V and 5 from J; bases not matched to a gene: 19. CDR3: CASSTRTSGRHPARIDTQYF. Written as DNA, the CDR3 is TGTGCCAGCAGTACCCGGACTAGCGGGAGGCACCCGGCCAGGATAGATACGCAGTATTTT.

The rearrangement links TRBV5-4 to TRBJ2-5, with 9 bases aligning to TRBD1. The germline V gene encodes CDR1 SGHNT and CDR2 YYREEE (reference sequence). The CDR3 is 14 amino acids. V was pared by 6 bases and J by 3 bases, with 6 bases of the junction left unmatched. The CDR3 region is CASNSRDREETQYF. CDR3 coding DNA: TGTGCCAGCAACTCCCGGGACAGGGAAGAGACCCAGTACTTC.

This clone appeared once. This chain links TRBV18 with TRBJ2-3; no clear D gene. With 2 bases removed from V and 3 bases from J, the gap between germline ends came to 6 bases. In germline, CDR1 is KGHSH, CDR2 LQKENI. This CDR3 contains 13 residues. The CDR3 loop reads CASSPGRTDTQYF. The CDR3 bases are TGTGCCAGCTCACCAGGAAGAACAGATACGCAGTATTTT. The full variable domain, with the rest looked up from reference TRBV18 and TRBJ2-3, is NAGVMQNPRHLVRRRGQEARLRCSPMKGHSHVYWYRQLPEEGLKFMVYLQKENIIDESGMPKERFSAEFPKEGPSILRIQQVVRGDSAAYFCASSPGRTDTQYFGPGTRLTVL.